What follows are 19 T cell receptor beta chains derived from one specimen sequenced in a study of shared clonotypes between healthy human individuals. Naive CD8 cells comprised CD45RO-negative, CCR7-positively selected cells, excluding terminally differentiated effector memory CD45RA+ cells. The table came from immunoSEQ multiplex PCR; TCRdb's copy has only in-frame clones and leaves some out. The sample lists fewer than 700,000 clones, approximately 95% seen once, with approximately 0.12% in the top ten. Sequencing used naive CD8+ T cells sorted from blood. Receptor source: a woman younger than 45 in good health.

The chain employs TRBV5-1 and TRBJ2-6; 8 nucleotides line up with TRBD1. The CDR3 consists of 17 residues. Losses at the gene ends were 7 bases for V and 3 bases for J; bases not matched to a gene: 12. Germline CDR1 reads SGHRS; CDR2 reads YFSETQ. The DNA of the CDR3 is TGCGCCAGCGCTGGGGACAGGCCCGAGGTTGGGGCCAACGTCCTGACTTTC. It specifies CASAGDRPEVGANVLTF.

V gene TRBV29-1 combines with J gene TRBJ2-5; TRBD2 agrees at 8 bases. Germline CDR1 SQVTM, CDR2 ANQGSEA. CDR3 length equals 15 residues. J was trimmed by 1 base and V by 3 bases; bases with no gene match: 7. The CDR3, as DNA: TGCAGCGTTGAGGGATTCAGCGGGGGCCAAGAGACCCAGTACTTC. The encoded protein is CSVEGFSGGQETQYF.

As to this clone: The sample has other DNA sequences that encode this CDR3 too. The chain carries TRBV13 and TRBJ2-1; D uncertain. CDR3 length equals 13 residues. V lost 5 bases to trimming and J lost 0 bases, with 5 bases between them. The germline CDR1 and CDR2 sequences are PRHDT and FYEKMQ (reference sequence). DNA of the CDR3: TGTGCCAGCAGCCCGCCCTCCTACAATGAGCAGTTCTTC. Protein: CASSPPSYNEQFF.

This clone has just one count. CDR3 sequence reads: CASSFPSSPNEQFF. The CDR3 DNA is TGTGCCAGCAGCTTCCCCTCAAGCCCCAATGAGCAGTTCTTC. The genes are TRBV11-2 and TRBJ2-1; no reliable D call. This CDR3 comprises 14 residues. Germline values: CDR1 SGHAT, CDR2 FQNNGV. V was cut by 3 bases and J by 6 bases, with 12 bases left in between.

The V gene is TRBV4-1, the J gene TRBJ2-3; 9 bases agree with TRBD2. The germline gives CDR1 MGHRA, CDR2 YSYEKL. V was pared by 0 bases and J by 0 bases, with 10 bases of the junction left unmatched. The CDR3 is 19 amino acids. The CDR3, as DNA: TGCGCCAGCAGCCAAGAACCGTGGGTTAGCGGGAGCAGCACAGATACGCAGTATTTT. Translating gives CASSQEPWVSGSSTDTQYF.

The rearrangement joins TRBV4-1 to TRBJ1-2, with D hard to call. The CDR3 runs to 16 residues. CDR1 and CDR2 (germline): MGHRA, YSYEKL. V lost 2 bases and J lost 3, with 16 bases in between. CDR3 sequence reads: CASSQSGASSYYGYTF. For the CDR3, the DNA is TGCGCCAGCAGCCAATCTGGAGCTAGCTCGTACTATGGCTACACCTTC.

This chain links TRBV6-4 with TRBJ2-1; TRBD1 matches 9 bases. The CDR3 spans 14 residues. J was trimmed by 4 bases and V by 5 bases; bases with no gene match: 3. Germline-derived CDR1 and CDR2 are MRHNA and SNTAGT. The CDR3 reads CASSLTGGYNEQFF. In DNA form, the CDR3 reads TGTGCCAGCAGTCTGACAGGGGGATACAATGAGCAGTTCTTC.

This chain uses TRBV28 with TRBJ2-7; TRBD2 aligns across 8 bases. The CDR3 runs 16 residues. Germline lookup yields CDR1 MDHEN and CDR2 SYDVKM. The V and J ends lost 1 base and 4 bases, in that order; junction bases with no gene match: 9. The CDR3 nucleotides are TGTGCCAGCAGTTTATTATCTGGGACTAGTGTATACGAGCAGTACTTC. This encodes CASSLLSGTSVYEQYF.

The chain carries TRBV29-1 and TRBJ2-1; D is uncertain. CDR3 length: 14 amino acids. Germline loops: CDR1 SQVTM, CDR2 ANQGSEA. The ends were cut back, 4 bases at V and 3 bases at J, with 13 bases in the middle. The CDR3 nucleotides are TGCAGCGTTGTCGGTCTAGAGGTCTACAATGAGCAGTTCTTC. This sequence encodes CSVVGLEVYNEQFF.

The V gene is TRBV4-2, the J gene TRBJ1-1; D perhaps matches TRBD1 (5 bases). The V end was cut by 2 bases, the J end by 3 bases, with 16 bases between. The CDR3 runs to 16 residues. The germline V gene encodes CDR1 LGHNA and CDR2 YNFKEQ. CDR3 loop: CASSQSSTATDTEAFF. CDR3 coding DNA: TGTGCCAGCAGCCAATCGTCGACAGCAACCGACACTGAAGCTTTCTTT.

The chain links TRBV25-1 to TRBJ2-1; TRBD2 aligns across 7 bases. This CDR3 is 13 amino acids long. The germline V gene encodes CDR1 MGHDK and CDR2 SYGVNS. Unmatched junction bases numbered 4, after V lost 2 bases and J lost 9 bases. DNA for the CDR3: TGTGCCAGCAGTGAAGCGGGAGTCGCTGAGCAGTTCTTC. Amino acid sequence: CASSEAGVAEQFF.

The chain combines TRBV4-1 with TRBJ1-2; 7 positions agree with TRBD1. The ends lost 1 base at V and 3 bases at J; junction bases unmatched: 5. Germline assignment: CDR1 MGHRA and CDR2 YSYEKL. This CDR3 contains 15 residues. The CDR3 protein is CASSQGGGPDYGYTF. The CDR3, as DNA: TGCGCCAGCAGCCAAGGAGGGGGCCCAGACTATGGCTACACCTTC.

The chain uses TRBV6-4 and TRBJ2-5, with a tentative D call TRBD1 (6 bases). Germline lookup yields CDR1 MRHNA and CDR2 SNTAGT. The CDR3 contains 13 residues. V lost 8 bases and J 2 bases, leaving 12 bases between the germline ends. This CDR3 is CASPGQYQETQYF. The CDR3 DNA reads as TGTGCCAGCCCCGGACAGTATCAAGAGACCCAGTACTTC.

The V and J genes are TRBV7-2 and TRBJ2-7; unclear D gene. The germline V gene encodes CDR1 SGHTA and CDR2 FQGNSA. CDR3 size: 15 residues. The V end was cut by 5 bases, the J end by 0 bases, with 14 bases between. This CDR3 is CASSPSGWYSYEQYF. In DNA form, the CDR3 reads TGTGCCAGCAGCCCATCGGGTTGGTACTCCTACGAGCAGTACTTC. Complete variable domain (other parts from reference TRBV7-2 and TRBJ2-7): GAGVSQSPSNKVTEKGKDVELRCDPISGHTALYWYRQSLGQGLEFLIYFQGNSAPDKSGLPSDRFSAERTGGSVSTLTIQRTQQEDSAVYLCASSPSGWYSYEQYFGPGTRLTVT.

The chain recombines TRBV4-2 with TRBJ1-1; tentative D call: TRBD1 (5 bases). CDR1 LGHNA and CDR2 YNFKEQ come from the germline V gene. The germline V and J ends were trimmed by 4 bases and 0 bases, with 9 bases remaining between them. The CDR3 contains 14 residues. DNA for the CDR3: TGTGCCAGCAGCCCGGGACGGATGAACACTGAAGCTTTCTTT. Its translation is CASSPGRMNTEAFF.

J is TRBJ2-5 and V is TRBV28, with 10 bases lining up with TRBD2. Germline loops: CDR1 MDHEN, CDR2 SYDVKM. This CDR3 has 15 residues. The V gene end was trimmed by 5 bases and the J gene end by 9 bases; junction bases not matched to a gene: 12. CDR3 protein: CASSIGLAAPGAQYF. CDR3 sequence (DNA): TGTGCCAGCAGTATCGGACTAGCGGCCCCAGGGGCCCAGTACTTC.

The chain recombines TRBV6-1 with TRBJ1-1, with TRBD1 matching over 9 bases. The germline CDR1 and CDR2 sequences are MNHNS and SASEGT. The CDR3 spans 17 residues. V shed 10 bases, J shed 3 bases, and the junction held 18 bases outside the gene matches. DNA of the CDR3: TGTGCCACCAATGAGCCCGGGACAGGGACTAGGGACACTGAAGCTTTCTTT. Amino acids: CATNEPGTGTRDTEAFF.

Points on this clone: Different DNA sequences within this sample yield the same CDR3. This chain connects TRBV27 to TRBJ2-7; D is possibly TRBD1 (6 bases). V was shortened by 3 bases and J by 0 bases, with 9 bases between the two germline ends. Per germline, CDR1 MNHEY and CDR2 SMNVEV (reference sequence). This CDR3 is 14 amino acids long. Written as DNA, the CDR3 is TGTGCCAGCAGTTTTGGGACAAGCTCCTACGAGCAGTACTTC. This codes for CASSFGTSSYEQYF.

V is TRBV4-1 and J is TRBJ1-5; no reliable D call. V gave up 0 bases and J gave up 0 bases, with 9 bases separating them. CDR1 is MGHRA, CDR2 YSYEKL, per germline. This CDR3 is built from 16 residues. The DNA of the CDR3 is TGCGCCAGCAGCCAAGATCAGACGTATAGCAATCAGCCCCAGCATTTT. Encoded protein: CASSQDQTYSNQPQHF.